The source of this T cell receptor beta chain is a study of shared clonotypes between healthy human individuals (dated by TCRdb to the early 2020s). Concerning the study at large: The cohort included three men and two women between 18 and 49 years of age. Per donor, three plates each were used for CD4 naive and CD4 memory, two for CD8 naive, and one for CD8 memory. Blood TCR repertoires of roughly 5 healthy adults were deeply sequenced to estimate repertoire size and the extent of clonotype sharing between individuals. Libraries were prepared and TCR repertoires were sequenced by different laboratories using diverse techniques, in order to increase sequencing depth and limit assay-specific biases. Leukapheresis yielded between about 0.85 and 9 billion PBMCs per donor.

The donors were healthy, HIV-negative adults who had no recently reported acute infections or vaccinations. Every donor was a Caucasian adult living in Nashville, Tennessee, USA. Magnetic negative selection was used to enrich CD4+ T cells, after which naive cells were positively selected on CD45RA and the negative fraction became the memory subset. After blood collection by leukapheresis, PBMCs were isolated using Ficoll-Histopaque density gradient centrifugation and then cryopreserved in the vapor phase of liquid nitrogen. Analytical flow cytometry was used to check the purity and quantity of every magnetically sorted T cell population. Genomic DNA was isolated from every sorted fraction and measured by UV absorbance on a Nanodrop 2000c. Using the deep immunoSEQ assay, multiplex PCR amplified TCR CDR3 regions from genomic DNA. Genomic DNA extracted from each cell subset was distributed evenly over all wells of several immunoSEQ 96-well plates, and each plate served as one replicate. For sorted subsets, approximately 200 ng of genomic DNA, equivalent to around 31,000 T cell genomes, went into each replicate PCR. Purified libraries were measured with a Qubit 3.0 fluorometer, size-checked on a Bioanalyzer 2100, and measured again with the KAPA Library Quantification kit. Each immunoSEQ 96-well plate was sequenced on its own single-read 150-cycle Illumina NextSeq 550 flow cell. The source study handled its data this way. Because the immunoSEQ output held only junctional sequences and lacked quality scores, the filtering could not match the filtering applied to full-length reads. To assign V/J genes and CDR3, sequences were annotated using PyIR, a Python wrapper for IgBLAST v1.9, with IMGT germline references. Any read was removed if the V/J assignment was weak (E-value above 1e-6), the CDR3 was missing, or the read contained stop codons, out-of-frame junctions, or ambiguous translated residues. V3J clonotypes were defined as sequences sharing an identical inferred V gene, J gene, and CDR3 amino acid sequence. The percentage overlap between two repertoires was calculated by dividing the number of shared unique clonotypes by the size of the smaller repertoire. RTK rarefaction, the Chao1 estimator, and Recon v2.1 estimates of unobserved clonotypes were used to assess repertoire richness. Generation probabilities were computed with OLGA for all TCRbeta clonotypes obtained by the gDNA method from several donors. In its TCRdb copy, this immuneACCESS table keeps in-frame sequences only and misses some clones. Where compared with another copy, unresolved V genes explain less than half of these, and the others have no known cause. That table is the source of V, J and clone size, and D and trimming were worked out from the DNA. In this sample the table shows hundreds of thousands of clones, more than 70% of which occur a single time. Of the sample, 1.5% to 2% is held by the ten largest clones.

Study-wide findings and limitations: Sampling was limited to blood, and TCR repertoires in tissue likely differ from TCR repertoires in blood. Naive subsets generally had larger estimated clonotype richness than memory subsets did. The small number of donors limited the genetic and exposure-history diversity represented. Even with the large sequencing depth, rarefaction of the sorted-subset datasets indicated that sequencing was incomplete. Clonotypes shared by all four sorted-subset donors showed higher generation probabilities than non-shared clonotypes. Approximately 5% of naive CD4, 3.5% of naive CD8, 2.3% of memory CD4, and around 0.42% of memory CD8 clonotypes were shared across several donors. Based on pairwise subsampling, the degree of clonotype sharing among donors was expected to be affected by sequencing depth.

As regards this clone: Its antigen remains unidentified. No qualities accompany the bases; no much larger clone lies one base away. The sample carries other DNA sequences with the same CDR3.

The TCR was taken from a woman in her thirties in good health. Sequencing was done on a sample of memory CD4+ T cells sorted from blood. In light of the paper, this sample's cell subset or site label describes: CD45RA-negative fraction.

The CDR3 corresponds to CASSLDRDTEAFF. DNA sequence: TGTGCCAGCAGTCTCGACAGGGACACTGAAGCTTTCTTT. The receptor chain draws on TRBV28 and TRBJ1-1, and TRBD1 matches 7 of the central bases. Trimming removed 5 bases from V and 3 bases from J; the gene matches leave 3 bases unexplained. The germline V gene gives CDR1 as MDHEN and CDR2 as SYDVKM. The CDR3 goes from the cysteine to the phenylalanine over 13 residues. Only the CDR3 DNA stays, 39 bases, in frame from base 1.